These T cell receptor beta chains were read from a single sample in a study of blood T cell repertoires in COVID-19. Sequenced by immunoSEQ multiplex PCR; TCRdb stores in-frame clones only, minus some. The sample has over 250,000 clones; approximately 89% are singletons. Sequencing was performed on PBMCs or T cells enriched from blood (not recorded which). These receptors all come from an older woman who had recovered from COVID-19. The CDR3 runs from the conserved cysteine through the conserved F or W.

CASSPTGLAGAEQFF	TRBV9	TRBJ2-1
CASSYGRGMSYEQYF	TRBV6-5	TRBJ2-7
CATRVADRDTQYF	TRBV12-3/TRBV12-4	TRBJ2-3
CASSPSEGYYEQYF	TRBV18	TRBJ2-7
CASSGGTGLNEQFF	TRBV2	TRBJ2-1
CASSQDPRQGAWQPQHF	TRBV3-1/TRBV3-2	TRBJ1-5
CASSRRESWQPQHF	TRBV5-5	TRBJ1-5
CASSFRVEKLFF	TRBV12-3/TRBV12-4	TRBJ1-4
CSVRNALDSPLHF	TRBV29-1	TRBJ1-6
CASNPGQRAYEQYF	TRBV2	TRBJ2-7
CASSWEVSESPLHF	TRBV5-6	TRBJ1-6
CASSSQGFGETQYF	TRBV7-2	TRBJ2-5
CASSIQGYGQPQHF	TRBV19	TRBJ1-5
CASSPGQGLGELFF	TRBV5-4	TRBJ2-2
CASSQTGLGEQFF	TRBV3-1/TRBV3-2	TRBJ2-1
CATSRLSNEQFF	TRBV24-1	TRBJ2-1
CASSQGGANVLTF	TRBV3-1/TRBV3-2	TRBJ2-6
CASSGGGFFWNTIYF	TRBV9	TRBJ1-3
CASSLGTGSYQPQHF	TRBV7-8	TRBJ1-5
CASSWGVGASSYNEQFF	TRBV5-4	TRBJ2-1
CASSPSGSYEQYF	TRBV5-1	TRBJ2-7
CASRVGGNIDTQYF	TRBV27	TRBJ2-3
CATQKDRVYNEQFF	TRBV15	TRBJ2-1
CASSERGFTDTQYF	TRBV2	TRBJ2-3
CASSYRGSGTEAFF	TRBV5-8	TRBJ1-1
CASSIQGTGELFF	TRBV19	TRBJ2-2
CATHGGRWAPEAFF	TRBV2	TRBJ1-1
CASAGGSSGDTQYF	TRBV10-1	TRBJ2-3
CARQNLQGDYGYTF	TRBV2	TRBJ1-2
CSVGDSPSSYNEQFF	TRBV29-1	TRBJ2-1
CASSPLVTSGANTGELFF	TRBV27	TRBJ2-2
CASSSTGAGGNTIYF	TRBV18	TRBJ1-3
CASSQSISVRSGYEQYF	TRBV23-1	TRBJ2-7
CASSFDRDHEQFF	TRBV7-8	TRBJ2-1
CASSSRQANSYEQYF	TRBV28	TRBJ2-7
CASAWQANEKLFF	TRBV7-2	TRBJ1-4
CASTVGNTIYF	TRBV12-3/TRBV12-4	TRBJ1-3
CASSSPQQGPGGYTF	TRBV7-3	TRBJ1-2
CASSHAGTSNQETQYF	TRBV4-2	TRBJ2-5
CASSPRDRAYEQYF	TRBV9	TRBJ2-7
CASSGGQGNQPQHF	TRBV9	TRBJ1-5
CASSLFPPPRNIQYF	TRBV5-1	TRBJ2-4